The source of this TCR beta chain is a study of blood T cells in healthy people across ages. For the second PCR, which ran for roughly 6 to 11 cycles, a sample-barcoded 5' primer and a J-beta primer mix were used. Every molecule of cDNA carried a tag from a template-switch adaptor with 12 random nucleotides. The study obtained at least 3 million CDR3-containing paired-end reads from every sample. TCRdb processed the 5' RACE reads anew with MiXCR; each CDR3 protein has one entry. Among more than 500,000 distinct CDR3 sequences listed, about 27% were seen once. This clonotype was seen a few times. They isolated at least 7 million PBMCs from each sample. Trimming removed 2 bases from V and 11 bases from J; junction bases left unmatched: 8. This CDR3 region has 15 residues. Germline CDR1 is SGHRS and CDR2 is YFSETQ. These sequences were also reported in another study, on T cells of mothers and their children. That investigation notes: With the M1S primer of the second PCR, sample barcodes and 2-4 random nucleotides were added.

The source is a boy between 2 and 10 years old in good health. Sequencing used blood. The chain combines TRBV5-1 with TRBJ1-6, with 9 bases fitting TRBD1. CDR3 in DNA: TGCGCCAGCAGCTTTACCGGGACAGGGTCCCCACCCCTCCACTTT. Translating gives CASSFTGTGSPPLHF. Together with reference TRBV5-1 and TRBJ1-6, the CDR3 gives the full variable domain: KAGVTQTPRYLIKTRGQQVTLSCSPISGHRSVSWYQQTPGQGLQFLFEYFSETQRNKGNFPGRFSGRQFSNSRSEMNVSTLELGDSALYLCASSFTGTGSPPLHFGNGTRLTVT.